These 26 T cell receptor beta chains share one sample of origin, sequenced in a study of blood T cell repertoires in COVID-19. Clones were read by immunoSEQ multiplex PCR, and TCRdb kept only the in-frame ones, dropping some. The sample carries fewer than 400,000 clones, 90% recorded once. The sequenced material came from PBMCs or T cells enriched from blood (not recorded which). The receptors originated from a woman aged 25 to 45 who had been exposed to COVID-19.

The CDR3: CAISVGVSETQYF. Written as DNA, the CDR3 is TGTGCCATCAGTGTCGGGGTATCAGAGACCCAGTACTTC. V is TRBV10-3 and J is TRBJ2-5; D is perhaps TRBD2 (5 bases). Trimming shortened V by 4 bases and J by 4 bases, and 10 bases separated the two germline ends. The CDR3 is made up of 13 amino acids. CDR1 is ENHRY, CDR2 SYGVKD, per germline.

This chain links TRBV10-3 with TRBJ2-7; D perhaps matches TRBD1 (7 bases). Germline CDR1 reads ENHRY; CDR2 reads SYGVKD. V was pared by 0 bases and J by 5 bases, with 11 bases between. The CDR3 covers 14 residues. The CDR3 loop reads CAISESTGRHEQYF. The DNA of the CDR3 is TGTGCCATCAGTGAGTCGACAGGGAGGCACGAGCAGTACTTC.

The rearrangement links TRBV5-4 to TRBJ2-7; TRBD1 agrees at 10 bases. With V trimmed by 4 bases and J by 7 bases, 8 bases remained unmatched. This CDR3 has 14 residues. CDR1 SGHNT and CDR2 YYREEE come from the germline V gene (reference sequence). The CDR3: CASSPGQGLREQYF. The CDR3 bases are TGTGCCAGCAGCCCGGGACAGGGGTTGAGGGAGCAGTACTTC. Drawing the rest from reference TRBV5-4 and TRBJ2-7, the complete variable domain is ETGVTQSPTHLIKTRGQQVTLRCSSQSGHNTVSWYQQALGQGPQFIFQYYREEENGRGNFPPRFSGLQFPNYSSELNVNALELDDSALYLCASSPGQGLREQYFGPGTRLTVT.

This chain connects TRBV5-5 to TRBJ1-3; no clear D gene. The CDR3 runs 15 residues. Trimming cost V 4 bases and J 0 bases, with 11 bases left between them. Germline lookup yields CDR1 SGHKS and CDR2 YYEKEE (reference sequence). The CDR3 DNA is TGTGCCAGCAGCACTCACCAACTCTCTGGAAACACCATATATTTT. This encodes CASSTHQLSGNTIYF.

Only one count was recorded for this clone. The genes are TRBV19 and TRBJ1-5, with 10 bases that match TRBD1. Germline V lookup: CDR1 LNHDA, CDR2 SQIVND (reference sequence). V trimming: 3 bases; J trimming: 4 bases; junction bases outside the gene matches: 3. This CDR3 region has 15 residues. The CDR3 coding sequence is TGTGCCAGTAGTATGACAGGGGGCGGGAATCAGCCCCAGCATTTT. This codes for CASSMTGGGNQPQHF.

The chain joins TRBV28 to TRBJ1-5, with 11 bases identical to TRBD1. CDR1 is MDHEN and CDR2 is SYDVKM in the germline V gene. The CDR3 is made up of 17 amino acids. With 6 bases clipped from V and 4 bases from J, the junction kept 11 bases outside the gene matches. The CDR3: CASSRTGGSGLNQPQHF. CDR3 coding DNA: TGTGCCAGCAGCCGGACAGGGGGCTCTGGCCTAAATCAGCCCCAGCATTTT.

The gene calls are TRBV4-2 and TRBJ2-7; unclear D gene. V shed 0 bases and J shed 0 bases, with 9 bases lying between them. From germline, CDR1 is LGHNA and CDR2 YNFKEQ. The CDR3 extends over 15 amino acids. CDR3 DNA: TGTGCCAGCAGCCAAGAAGTATACAGCTCCTACGAGCAGTACTTC. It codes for CASSQEVYSSYEQYF.

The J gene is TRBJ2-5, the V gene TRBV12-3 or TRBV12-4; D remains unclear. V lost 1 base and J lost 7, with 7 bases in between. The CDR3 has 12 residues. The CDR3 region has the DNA TGTGCCAGCAGTTTAGACCGCGCGACCCAGTACTTC. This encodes CASSLDRATQYF.

The CDR3 reads CASTKRQGNYEQYF. CDR3 DNA sequence: TGTGCCAGTACCAAAAGACAGGGGAACTACGAGCAGTACTTC. The chain carries TRBV19 and TRBJ2-7; 8 bases match TRBD1. CDR1 and CDR2 from the germline V gene are LNHDA and SQIVND (reference sequence). J lost 3 bases, V lost 7 bases, and 8 bases had no gene match. This CDR3 is built from 14 residues.

The CDR3 DNA reads as TGTGCCACCAGTCCGGGGGGATTTCTTGGCTACACCTTC. Amino acid sequence: CATSPGGFLGYTF. V gene TRBV24-1 combines with J gene TRBJ1-2; a weak D match, TRBD1 (5 bases). This CDR3 spans 13 amino acids. Per the germline V gene, CDR1 is KGHDR and CDR2 is SFDVKD. The germline V and J ends were trimmed by 6 bases and 7 bases, with 14 bases remaining between them.

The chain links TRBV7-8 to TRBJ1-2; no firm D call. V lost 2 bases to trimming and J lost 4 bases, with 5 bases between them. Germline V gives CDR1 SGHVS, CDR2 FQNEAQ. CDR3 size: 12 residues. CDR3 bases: TGTGCCAGCAGCTTACCTTTCTATGGCTACACCTTC. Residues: CASSLPFYGYTF.

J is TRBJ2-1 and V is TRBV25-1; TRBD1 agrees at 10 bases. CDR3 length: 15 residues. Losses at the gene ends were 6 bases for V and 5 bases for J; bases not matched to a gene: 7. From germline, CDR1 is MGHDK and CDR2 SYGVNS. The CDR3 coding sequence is TGTGCCAGCAGCTGGGGACAGGGGCTGAACAATGAGCAGTTCTTC. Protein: CASSWGQGLNNEQFF.

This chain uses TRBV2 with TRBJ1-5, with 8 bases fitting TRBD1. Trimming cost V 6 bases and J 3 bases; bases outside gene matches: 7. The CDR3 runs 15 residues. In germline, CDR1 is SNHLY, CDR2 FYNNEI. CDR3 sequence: CASRRETGDNQPQHF. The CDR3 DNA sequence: TGTGCCAGCAGGAGGGAGACAGGGGACAATCAGCCCCAGCATTTT.

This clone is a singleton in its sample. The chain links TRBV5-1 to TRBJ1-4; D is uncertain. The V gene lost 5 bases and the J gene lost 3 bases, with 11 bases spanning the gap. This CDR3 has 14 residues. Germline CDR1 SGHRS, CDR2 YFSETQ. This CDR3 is CASSPHSANEKLFF. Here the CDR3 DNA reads TGCGCCAGCAGTCCCCACTCGGCTAATGAAAAACTGTTTTTT.

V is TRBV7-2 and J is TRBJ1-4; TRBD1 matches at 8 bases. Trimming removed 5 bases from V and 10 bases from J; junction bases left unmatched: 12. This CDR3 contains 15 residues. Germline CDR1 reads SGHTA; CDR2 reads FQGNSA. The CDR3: CASSPQAGGSVKLFF. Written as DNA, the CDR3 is TGTGCCAGCAGCCCCCAGGCAGGGGGCTCGGTAAAACTGTTTTTT.

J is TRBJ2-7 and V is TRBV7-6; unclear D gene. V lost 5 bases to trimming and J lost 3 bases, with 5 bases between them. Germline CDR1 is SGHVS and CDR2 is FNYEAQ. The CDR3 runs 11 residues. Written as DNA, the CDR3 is TGTGCCAGCAGCAACAGCTACGAGCAGTACTTC. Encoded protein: CASSNSYEQYF. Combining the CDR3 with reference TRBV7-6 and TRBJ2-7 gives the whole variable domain GAGVSQSPRYKVTKRGQDVALRCDPISGHVSLYWYRQALGQGPEFLTYFNYEAQQDKSGLPNDRFSAERPEGSISTLTIQRTEQRDSAMYRCASSNSYEQYFGPGTRLTVT.

The CDR3 spells CASKSGGAEETQYF. The CDR3 DNA reads as TGTGCCAGCAAAAGCGGGGGGGCGGAAGAGACCCAGTACTTC. V gene TRBV2 combines with J gene TRBJ2-5, with 10 positions matching TRBD2. From germline, CDR1 is SNHLY and CDR2 FYNNEI. The junction had 5 bases not matched to a gene; V was cut back by 7 bases and J by 3 bases. This CDR3 has 14 residues.

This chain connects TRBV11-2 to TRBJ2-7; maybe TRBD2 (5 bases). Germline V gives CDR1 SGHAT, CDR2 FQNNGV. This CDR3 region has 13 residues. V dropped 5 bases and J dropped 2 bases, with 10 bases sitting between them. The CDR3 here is CASSLQEAYEQYF. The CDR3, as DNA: TGTGCCAGCAGCCTCCAGGAGGCCTACGAGCAGTACTTC.

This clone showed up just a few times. CDR3 sequence: CASSLPDTSNYGYTF. Written as DNA, the CDR3 is TGTGCCAGCAGCTTACCCGACACGTCTAACTATGGCTACACCTTC. The rearrangement joins TRBV5-4 to TRBJ1-2; D is undetermined. The V end was cut by 2 bases, the J end by 0 bases, with 11 bases between. In germline, CDR1 is SGHNT, CDR2 YYREEE (reference sequence). The CDR3 has 15 amino acids.

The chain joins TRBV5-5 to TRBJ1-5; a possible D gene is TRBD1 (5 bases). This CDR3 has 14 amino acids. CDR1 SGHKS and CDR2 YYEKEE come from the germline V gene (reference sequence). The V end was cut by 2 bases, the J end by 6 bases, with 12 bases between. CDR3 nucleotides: TGTGCCAGCAGCTTCGGGGGAGGCGGTCAGCCCCAGCATTTT. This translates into CASSFGGGGQPQHF.

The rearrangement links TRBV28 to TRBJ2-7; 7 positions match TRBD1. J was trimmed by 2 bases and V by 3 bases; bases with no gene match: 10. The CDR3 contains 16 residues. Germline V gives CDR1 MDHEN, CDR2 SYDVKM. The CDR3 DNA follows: TGTGCCAGCAGTTTCCGTGGGACAGCCCGGACCTACGAGCAGTACTTC. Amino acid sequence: CASSFRGTARTYEQYF.

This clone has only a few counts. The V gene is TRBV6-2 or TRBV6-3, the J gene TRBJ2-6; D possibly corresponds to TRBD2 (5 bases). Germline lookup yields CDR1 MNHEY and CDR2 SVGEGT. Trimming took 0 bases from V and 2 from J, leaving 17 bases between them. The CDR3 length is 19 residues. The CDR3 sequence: CASSYSGSTREAGANVLTF. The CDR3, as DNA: TGTGCCAGCAGTTACTCCGGCTCGACCCGGGAAGCTGGGGCCAACGTCCTGACTTTC.

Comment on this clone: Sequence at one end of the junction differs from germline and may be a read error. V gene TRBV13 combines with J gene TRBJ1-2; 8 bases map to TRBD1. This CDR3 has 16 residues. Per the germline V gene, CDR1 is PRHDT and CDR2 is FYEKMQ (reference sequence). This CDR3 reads CASSLGGTGRLYGYTF. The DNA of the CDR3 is TGTGCCAGCAGCCTAGGGGGGACAGGCCGACTCTATGGCTACACCTTC.

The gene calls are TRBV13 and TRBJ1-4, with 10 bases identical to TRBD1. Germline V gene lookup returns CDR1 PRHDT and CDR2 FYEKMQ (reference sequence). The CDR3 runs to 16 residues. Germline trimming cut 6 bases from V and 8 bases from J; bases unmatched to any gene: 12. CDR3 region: CASSSPGTGEREKLFF. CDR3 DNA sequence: TGTGCCAGCAGTTCTCCCGGGACAGGGGAGAGGGAAAAACTGTTTTTT.

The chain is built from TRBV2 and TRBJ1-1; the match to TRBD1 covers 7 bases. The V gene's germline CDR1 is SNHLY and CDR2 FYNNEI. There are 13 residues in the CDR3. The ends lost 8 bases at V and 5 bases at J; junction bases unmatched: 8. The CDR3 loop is CASGGGAGTEAFF. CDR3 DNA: TGTGCCAGCGGAGGGGGCGCGGGGACTGAAGCTTTCTTT. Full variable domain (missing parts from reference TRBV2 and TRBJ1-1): EPEVTQTPSHQVTQMGQEVILRCVPISNHLYFYWYRQILGQKVEFLVSFYNNEISEKSEIFDDQFSVERPDGSNFTLKIRSTKLEDSAMYFCASGGGAGTEAFFGQGTRLTVV.

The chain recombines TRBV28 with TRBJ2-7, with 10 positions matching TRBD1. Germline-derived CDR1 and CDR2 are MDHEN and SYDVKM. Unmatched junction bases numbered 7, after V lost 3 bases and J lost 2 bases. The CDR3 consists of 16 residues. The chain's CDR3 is CASSLGGDRGTYEQYF. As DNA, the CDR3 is TGTGCCAGCAGTTTGGGGGGGGACAGGGGAACCTACGAGCAGTACTTC.